The clone carrying this T cell receptor (beta chain) was observed a few times. Its matching antigen is unknown. The data belong to a study of identical twins. Study findings and constraints: Part of the zero-insertion signal could reflect confounding by invariant MAIT and iNKT cells.

TCRdb passed the 5' RACE reads through MiXCR, listing each CDR3 protein once. This sample has some 500,000 distinct CDR3 sequences; less than 25% occur once, and the top ten carry roughly 0.9%. The V gene lost 2 bases and the J gene lost 7 bases, with 11 bases spanning the gap. The CDR3 is 13 amino acids. The germline gives CDR1 SGHTA, CDR2 FQGTGA. The sample was also reused in another study, on T cells expressing NK-cell markers.

This TCR was recovered from a woman between 18 and 30 years old in good health. This sequence joins TRBV7-3 and TRBJ1-1; no definite D call. Sequenced input: CD4+ T cells sorted from blood. CDR3 coding DNA: TGTGCCAGCAGCTTATTAGGGCCGGTTGAAGCTTTCTTT. Its translation: CASSLLGPVEAFF.